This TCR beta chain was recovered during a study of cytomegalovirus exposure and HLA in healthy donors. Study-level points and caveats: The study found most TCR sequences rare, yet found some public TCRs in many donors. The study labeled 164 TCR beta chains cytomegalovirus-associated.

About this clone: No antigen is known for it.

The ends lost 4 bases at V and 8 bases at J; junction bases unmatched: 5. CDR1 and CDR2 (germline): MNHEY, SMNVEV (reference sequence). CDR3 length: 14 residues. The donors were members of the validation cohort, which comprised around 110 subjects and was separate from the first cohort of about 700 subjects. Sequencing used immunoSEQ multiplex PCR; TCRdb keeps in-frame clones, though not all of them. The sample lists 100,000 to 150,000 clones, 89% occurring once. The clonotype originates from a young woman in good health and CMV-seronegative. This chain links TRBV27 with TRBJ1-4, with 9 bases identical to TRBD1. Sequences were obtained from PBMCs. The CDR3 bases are TGTGCCAGCAGTTCAAGGACAGGGGCCGAAAAACTGTTTTTT. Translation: CASSSRTGAEKLFF.